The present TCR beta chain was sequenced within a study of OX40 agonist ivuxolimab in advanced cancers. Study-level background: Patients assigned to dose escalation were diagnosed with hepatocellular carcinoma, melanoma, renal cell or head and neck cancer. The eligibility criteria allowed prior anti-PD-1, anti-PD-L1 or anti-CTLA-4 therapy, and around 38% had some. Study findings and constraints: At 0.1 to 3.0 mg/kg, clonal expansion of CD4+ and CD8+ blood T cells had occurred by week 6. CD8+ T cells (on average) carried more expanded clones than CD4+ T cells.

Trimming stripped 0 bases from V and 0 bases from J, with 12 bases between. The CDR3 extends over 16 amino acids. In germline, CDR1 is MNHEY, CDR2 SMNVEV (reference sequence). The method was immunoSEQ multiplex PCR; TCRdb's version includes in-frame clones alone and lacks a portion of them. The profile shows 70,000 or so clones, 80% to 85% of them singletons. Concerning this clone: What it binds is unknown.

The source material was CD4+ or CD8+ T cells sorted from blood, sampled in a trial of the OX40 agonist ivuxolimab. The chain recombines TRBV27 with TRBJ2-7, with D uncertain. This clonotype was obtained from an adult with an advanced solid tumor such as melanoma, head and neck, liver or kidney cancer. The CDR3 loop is CASSLSGNRGSYEQYF. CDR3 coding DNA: TGTGCCAGCAGTTTATCCGGAAACCGAGGCTCCTACGAGCAGTACTTC.